This is a list of T cell receptor beta chains from one sample in a study of PD-1 blockade in classical Hodgkin lymphoma. TCRdb's table, derived via immunoSEQ multiplex PCR, lists solely in-frame clones and lacks some. Here the sample spans 4,000 to 4,500 clones, 70% to 85% being singletons. The material sequenced was CD8+ T cells from blood. These TCRs come from a human donor with classical Hodgkin lymphoma. CDR3s leave out the opening cysteine and the closing phenylalanine or tryptophan. Fields, in order: J gene, V gene, CDR3 protein.

j_call: TRBJ2-6; v_call: TRBV7-8; cdr3_aa: ASSLGWSGPRGGANVLT
j_call: TRBJ1-5; v_call: TRBV27; cdr3_aa: ASSGGRGNQPQH
j_call: TRBJ2-5; v_call: TRBV10-3; cdr3_aa: AIRTGSQETQY
j_call: TRBJ2-3; v_call: TRBV5-1; cdr3_aa: ASSPFRGYKGTDTQY
j_call: TRBJ2-7; v_call: TRBV30; cdr3_aa: AWRVAGSYEQY
j_call: TRBJ2-3; v_call: TRBV7-9; cdr3_aa: ASSLVLADTQY
j_call: TRBJ2-7; v_call: TRBV7-2; cdr3_aa: ASSFRDRGHEQY
j_call: TRBJ2-5; v_call: TRBV28; cdr3_aa: ASSLPGVAGVGETQY
j_call: TRBJ2-2; v_call: TRBV7-3; cdr3_aa: ASSHEGYSTGELF
j_call: TRBJ2-7; v_call: TRBV6-6; cdr3_aa: ASSYGGVLDSYEQY
j_call: TRBJ1-2; v_call: TRBV4-2; cdr3_aa: ASSQEDSGANYGYT
j_call: TRBJ2-1; v_call: TRBV29-1; cdr3_aa: SVREKEYNEQF
j_call: TRBJ2-5; v_call: TRBV6-5; cdr3_aa: ASSSSGSKETQY
j_call: TRBJ1-5; v_call: TRBV5-4; cdr3_aa: ASSQEGLGNQPQH
j_call: TRBJ1-1; v_call: TRBV27; cdr3_aa: ASSLSGHMNTEAF
j_call: TRBJ2-1; v_call: TRBV27; cdr3_aa: ASSLNYGDNEQF
j_call: TRBJ2-5; v_call: TRBV11-2; cdr3_aa: ASSLGDRGTETQY
j_call: TRBJ2-5; v_call: TRBV4-2; cdr3_aa: ASSQEEREGETQY
j_call: TRBJ2-7; v_call: TRBV6-6; cdr3_aa: ASSPLGRDEQY
j_call: TRBJ2-1; v_call: TRBV20-1; cdr3_aa: SADLNEQF
j_call: TRBJ2-7; v_call: TRBV5-1; cdr3_aa: ASSLVSGIRAYEQY
j_call: TRBJ2-1; v_call: TRBV9; cdr3_aa: ASSVDVNEQF
j_call: TRBJ2-1; v_call: TRBV7-9; cdr3_aa: ASSVRDRVFHSYNEQF
j_call: TRBJ2-6; v_call: TRBV4-3; cdr3_aa: ASSQTQGSGANVLT
j_call: TRBJ2-2; v_call: TRBV7-9; cdr3_aa: ASSFTTAGGELF
j_call: TRBJ2-5; v_call: TRBV2; cdr3_aa: ASSEPGRGEETQY
j_call: TRBJ2-1; v_call: TRBV5-5; cdr3_aa: ASSFSSKNNNEQF
j_call: TRBJ2-7; v_call: TRBV28; cdr3_aa: ASRPGAYSYEQY
j_call: TRBJ2-1; v_call: TRBV28; cdr3_aa: ASSRTSGGASYNEQF
j_call: TRBJ2-3; v_call: TRBV27; cdr3_aa: ASSLSRPDTQY
j_call: TRBJ1-2; v_call: TRBV5-6; cdr3_aa: ASSLGVAGYT
j_call: TRBJ2-7; v_call: TRBV28; cdr3_aa: ASAPRGISYEQY
j_call: TRBJ2-7; v_call: TRBV6-1; cdr3_aa: AAPASSYEQY
j_call: TRBJ1-2; v_call: TRBV19; cdr3_aa: ASSIAVWKDYGYT
j_call: TRBJ2-7; v_call: TRBV28; cdr3_aa: ATRAGSYEQY
j_call: TRBJ2-2; v_call: TRBV11-2; cdr3_aa: ASSSTALAGGNTGELF
j_call: TRBJ2-2; v_call: TRBV7-8; cdr3_aa: ASSFYGRANTGELF
j_call: TRBJ1-5; v_call: TRBV28; cdr3_aa: ASKRQGFVQPQH
j_call: TRBJ2-7; v_call: TRBV19; cdr3_aa: ASSMGTGDYEQY
j_call: TRBJ1-3; v_call: TRBV28; cdr3_aa: ASRTDRGLGNTIY
j_call: TRBJ2-1; v_call: TRBV2; cdr3_aa: ASVTRGYEQF
j_call: TRBJ2-2; v_call: TRBV10-3; cdr3_aa: AIRPGLDTGELF
j_call: TRBJ1-5; v_call: TRBV6-8; cdr3_aa: ASSYAVSQPQH
j_call: TRBJ2-5; v_call: TRBV29-1; cdr3_aa: SVVGLAGGQETQY
j_call: TRBJ2-7; v_call: TRBV7-1; cdr3_aa: ASSYLRGDSTYEQY